The 13 T cell receptor beta chains below all came from one sample that was sequenced in a study of breast tumors, draining lymph nodes, adjacent tissues. TCRdb re-derived calls from the multiplex PCR reads in MiXCR, one entry per CDR3 protein. The data hold about 230,000 distinct CDR3 sequences, with approximately 31% observed a single time. The lymph nodes were axillary draining lymph nodes from breast cancer patients. The sequencing input was axillary lymph node tissue. These receptors originate from a female donor with breast cancer. Some clones in this sample may be carry-over from other donors' samples.

This clonotype was found a few times. It may be a read error: a sequence one base away is much more abundant. This rearrangement joins TRBV20-1 to TRBJ1-5; D is possibly TRBD1 (6 bases). CDR1 and CDR2 from the germline V gene are DFQATT and SNEGSKA (reference sequence). CDR3 size: 16 residues. Trimming shortened V by 0 bases and J by 9 bases, and 21 bases separated the two germline ends. The CDR3 spells CSAREQGYLPRSPQHF. The CDR3 bases are TGCAGTGCTAGAGAACAGGGATACTTACCGAGGTCGCCCCAGCATTTT.

This clonotype was picked up many times. The rearrangement links TRBV7-8 to TRBJ1-3, with D possibly TRBD1 on 6 matching bases. The CDR3 totals 14 residues. The V end lost 6 bases, the J end lost 2 bases, and 11 bases lay between the germline ends. Germline CDR1 reads SGHVS; CDR2 reads FQNEAQ. CDR3 protein: CASRINRAGNTIYF. The CDR3 DNA is TGTGCCAGCAGAATCAACAGGGCTGGAAACACCATATATTTT.

The V gene is TRBV20-1, the J gene TRBJ1-2, with D maybe TRBD1 (5 bases). The germline CDR1 and CDR2 sequences are DFQATT and SNEGSKA (reference sequence). V was trimmed by 6 bases and J by 5 bases, leaving 13 bases between them. CDR3 size: 12 residues. The CDR3 is CSAPGLVYGYTF. The CDR3 coding sequence is TGCAGTGCGCCGGGACTTGTATATGGCTACACCTTC.

The sample holds many counts of this clonotype. The junction and the germline gene differ at one end; a read error may be behind it. The chain has TRBV5-6 and TRBJ1-2; no firm D call. This CDR3 has 14 residues. Per the germline V gene, CDR1 is SGHDT and CDR2 is YYEEEE. Written as DNA, the CDR3 is TGTGCCAGCGGCTTGGCCTTACAGATCTATGGCTACACCTTC. It is translated as CASGLALQIYGYTF.

This clonotype was found many times. The J gene is TRBJ2-7, the V gene TRBV18; 8 bases are shared with TRBD1. With 8 bases clipped from V and 5 bases from J, the junction kept 8 bases outside the gene matches. Germline CDR1 reads KGHSH; CDR2 reads LQKENI. The CDR3 has 13 amino acids. CDR3 sequence: CASAGQGGNEQYF. DNA for the CDR3: TGTGCCAGCGCAGGACAGGGAGGCAACGAGCAGTACTTC.

This clonotype has at least ten counts. This chain uses TRBV6-1 with TRBJ2-7; D is perhaps TRBD2 (5 bases). In germline, CDR1 is MNHNS, CDR2 SASEGT. V was clipped by 6 bases and J by 3 bases, with 15 bases between them. This CDR3 is 14 amino acids long. In nucleotides, the CDR3 is TGTGCCAGCAGCCTCTTCGGACTCGTCTACGAGCAGTACTTC. Protein product: CASSLFGLVYEQYF.

As for this clonotype: No conserved phenylalanine or tryptophan ends this CDR3, so it is likely a read error. The V and J genes are TRBV4-1 and TRBJ2-3; D remains unclear. Germline assignment: CDR1 MGHRA and CDR2 YSYEKL. The CDR3 spans 13 residues. CDR3: CASSQDSVDTQYP. CDR3 bases: TGTGCCAGCAGCCAAGATTCGGTGGATACGCAGTATCCT.

This clonotype was observed at least ten times. The V gene is TRBV30, the J gene TRBJ2-7; 7 nucleotides line up with TRBD1. The length of the CDR3 is 12 residues. V dropped 7 bases and J dropped 2; count of bases not matched to a gene: 5. Germline loops: CDR1 GTSNPN, CDR2 SVGIG (reference sequence). CDR3 region: CASLTGAYEQYF. Here the CDR3 DNA reads TGTGCCTCCCTCACAGGGGCCTACGAGCAGTACTTC.

This clonotype occurred many times. The CDR3 carries no conserved terminal phenylalanine or tryptophan, so it likely arises from a read error. The chain has TRBV5-8 and TRBJ1-6; D ambiguous. CDR1 SGHTS and CDR2 YDEGEE come from the germline V gene. Between the trimmed V and J ends, which lost 1 base and 5 bases, there was a span of 7 bases. The CDR3 has 14 residues. CDR3 DNA sequence: TGTGCCAGCAGCTTGCGGGCCAATAATTCACCCCTCCACCTT. Translating it yields CASSLRANNSPLHL.

This clonotype was observed many times. The chain carries TRBV30 and TRBJ1-6, with D hard to call. V was trimmed by 2 bases and J by 3 bases, leaving 11 bases between them. The CDR3 extends over 15 amino acids. Germline CDR1 is GTSNPN and CDR2 is SVGIG (reference sequence). CDR3 protein: CAWSFGPFYNSPLHF. The CDR3 nucleotides are TGTGCCTGGAGTTTTGGCCCCTTCTATAATTCACCCCTCCACTTT.

This clonotype was counted many times. V and J are TRBV6-1 and TRBJ1-3; D not resolved. Germline CDR1 reads MNHNS; CDR2 reads SASEGT. Trimming pared 4 bases from V and 1 base from J, leaving 8 bases between. The CDR3 contains 14 residues. The CDR3 here is CASSVTVSGNTIYF. The CDR3 nucleotides are TGTGCCAGCAGTGTTACAGTTTCTGGAAACACCATATATTTT.

The CDR3 DNA sequence: TGTGCCAGCAGTGCTAGAGCTAGCGGGAGGGCATTTGGGTACAATGAGCAGTTCTTC. Translated, it gives CASSARASGRAFGYNEQFF. The chain has TRBV2 and TRBJ2-1, with 12 bases aligning to TRBD2. The germline gives CDR1 SNHLY, CDR2 FYNNEI. CDR3 length: 19 amino acids. Losses at the gene ends were 4 bases for V and 4 bases for J; bases not matched to a gene: 14.

This clonotype came up many times. The rearrangement links TRBV6-1 to TRBJ2-5; 7 bases fit TRBD2. The CDR3 has 11 residues. J lost 5 bases, V lost 10 bases, and 4 bases had no gene match. Germline lookup yields CDR1 MNHNS and CDR2 SASEGT. The CDR3 reads CATTSEETQYF. DNA for the CDR3: TGTGCCACAACTAGCGAGGAGACCCAGTACTTC.